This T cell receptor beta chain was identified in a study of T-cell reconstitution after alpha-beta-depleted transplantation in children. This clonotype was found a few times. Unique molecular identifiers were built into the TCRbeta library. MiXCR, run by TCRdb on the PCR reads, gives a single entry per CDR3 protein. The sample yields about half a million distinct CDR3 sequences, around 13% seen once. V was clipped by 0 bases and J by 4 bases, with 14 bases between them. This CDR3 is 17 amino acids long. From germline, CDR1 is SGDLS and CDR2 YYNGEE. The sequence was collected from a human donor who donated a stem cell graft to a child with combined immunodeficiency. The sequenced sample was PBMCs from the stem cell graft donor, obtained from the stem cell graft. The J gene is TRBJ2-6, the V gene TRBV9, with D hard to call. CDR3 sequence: CASSVDRQPGGANVLTF. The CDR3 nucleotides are TGTGCCAGCAGCGTAGATCGTCAGCCCGGGGGGGCCAACGTCCTGACTTTC.